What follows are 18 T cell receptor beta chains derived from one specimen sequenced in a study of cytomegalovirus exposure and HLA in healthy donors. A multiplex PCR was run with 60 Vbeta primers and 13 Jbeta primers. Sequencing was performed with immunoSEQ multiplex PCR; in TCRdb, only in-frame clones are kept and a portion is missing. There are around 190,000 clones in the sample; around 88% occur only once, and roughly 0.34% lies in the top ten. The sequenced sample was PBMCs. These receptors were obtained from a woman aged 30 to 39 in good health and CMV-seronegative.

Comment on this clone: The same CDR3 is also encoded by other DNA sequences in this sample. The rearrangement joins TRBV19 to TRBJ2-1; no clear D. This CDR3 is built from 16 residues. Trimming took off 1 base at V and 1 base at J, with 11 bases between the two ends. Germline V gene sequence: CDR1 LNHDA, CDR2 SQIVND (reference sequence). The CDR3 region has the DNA TGTGCCAGTAGTATAGTATCAGGTGGATCCTACAATGAGCAGTTCTTC. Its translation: CASSIVSGGSYNEQFF. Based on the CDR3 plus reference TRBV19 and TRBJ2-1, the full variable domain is DGGITQSPKYLFRKEGQNVTLSCEQNLNHDAMYWYRQDPGQGLRLIYYSQIVNDFQKGDIAEGYSVSREKKESFPLTVTSAQKNPTAFYLCASSIVSGGSYNEQFFGPGTRLTVL.

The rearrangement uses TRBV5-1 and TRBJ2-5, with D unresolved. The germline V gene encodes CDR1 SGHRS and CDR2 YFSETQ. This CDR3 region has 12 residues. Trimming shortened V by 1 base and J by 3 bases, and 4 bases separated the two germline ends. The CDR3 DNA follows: TGCGCCAGCAGCTTGACAGAAGAGACCCAGTACTTC. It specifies CASSLTEETQYF.

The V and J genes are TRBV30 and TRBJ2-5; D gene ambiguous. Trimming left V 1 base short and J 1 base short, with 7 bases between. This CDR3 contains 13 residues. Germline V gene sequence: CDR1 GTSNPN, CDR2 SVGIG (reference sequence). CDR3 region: CAWSAKLQETQYF. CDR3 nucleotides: TGTGCCTGGAGTGCCAAACTCCAAGAGACCCAGTACTTC.

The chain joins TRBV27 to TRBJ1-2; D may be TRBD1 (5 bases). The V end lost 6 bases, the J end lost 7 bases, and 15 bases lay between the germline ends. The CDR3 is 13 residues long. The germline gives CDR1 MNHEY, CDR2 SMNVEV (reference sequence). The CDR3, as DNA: TGTGCCAGCAGGGAGGGGATCTCGGGTGGCTACACCTTC. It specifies CASREGISGGYTF.

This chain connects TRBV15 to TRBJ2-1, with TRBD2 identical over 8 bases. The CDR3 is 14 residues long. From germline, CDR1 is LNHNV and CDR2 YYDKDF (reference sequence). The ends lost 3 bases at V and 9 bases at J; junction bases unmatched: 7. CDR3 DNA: TGTGCCACCAGCAGTAACTTACTAGCGGCTGAGCAGTTCTTC. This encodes CATSSNLLAAEQFF.

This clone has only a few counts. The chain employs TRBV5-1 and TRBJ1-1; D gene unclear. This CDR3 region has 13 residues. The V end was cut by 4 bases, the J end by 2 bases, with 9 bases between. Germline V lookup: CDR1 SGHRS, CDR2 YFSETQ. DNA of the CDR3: TGCGCCAGCAGCCCCACGGGAAACACTGAAGCTTTCTTT. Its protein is CASSPTGNTEAFF.

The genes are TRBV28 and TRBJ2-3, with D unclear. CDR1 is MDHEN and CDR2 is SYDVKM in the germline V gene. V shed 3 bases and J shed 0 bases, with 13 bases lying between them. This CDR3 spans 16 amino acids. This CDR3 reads CASSLSPVESTDTQYF. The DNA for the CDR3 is TGTGCCAGCAGTTTGAGCCCGGTTGAGAGCACAGATACGCAGTATTTT. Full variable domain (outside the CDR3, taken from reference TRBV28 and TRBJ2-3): DVKVTQSSRYLVKRTGEKVFLECVQDMDHENMFWYRQDPGLGLRLIYFSYDVKMKEKGDIPEGYSVSREKKERFSLILESASTNQTSMYLCASSLSPVESTDTQYFGPGTRLTVL.

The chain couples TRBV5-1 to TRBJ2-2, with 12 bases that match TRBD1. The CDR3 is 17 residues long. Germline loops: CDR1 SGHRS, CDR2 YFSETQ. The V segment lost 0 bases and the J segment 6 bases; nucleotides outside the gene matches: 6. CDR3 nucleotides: TGCGCCAGCAGCTTGGCCGGGACAGGGGGCTTGGCCGGGGAGCTGTTTTTT. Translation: CASSLAGTGGLAGELFF.

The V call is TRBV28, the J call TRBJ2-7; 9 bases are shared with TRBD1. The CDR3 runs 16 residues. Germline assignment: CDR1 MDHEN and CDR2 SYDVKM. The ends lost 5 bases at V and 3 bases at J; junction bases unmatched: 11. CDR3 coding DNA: TGTGCCAGCAGTACCAGCACCGGGACAGGGAGCTACGAGCAGTACTTC. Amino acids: CASSTSTGTGSYEQYF. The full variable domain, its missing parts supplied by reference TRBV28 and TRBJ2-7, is DVKVTQSSRYLVKRTGEKVFLECVQDMDHENMFWYRQDPGLGLRLIYFSYDVKMKEKGDIPEGYSVSREKKERFSLILESASTNQTSMYLCASSTSTGTGSYEQYFGPGTRLTVT.

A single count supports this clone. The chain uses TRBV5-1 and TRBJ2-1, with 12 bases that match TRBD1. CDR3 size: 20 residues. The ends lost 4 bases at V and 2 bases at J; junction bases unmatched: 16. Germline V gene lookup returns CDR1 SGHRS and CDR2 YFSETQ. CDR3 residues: CASSGFRDRGPGSPYNEQFF. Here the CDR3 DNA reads TGCGCCAGCAGCGGGTTCCGGGACAGGGGGCCTGGAAGTCCCTACAATGAGCAGTTCTTC.

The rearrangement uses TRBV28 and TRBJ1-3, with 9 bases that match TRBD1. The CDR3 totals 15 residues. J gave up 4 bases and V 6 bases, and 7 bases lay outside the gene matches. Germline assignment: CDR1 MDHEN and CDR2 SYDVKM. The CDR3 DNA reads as TGTGCCAGCAGCCCTGGGACAGGGTCAGGAAACACCATATATTTT. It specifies CASSPGTGSGNTIYF.

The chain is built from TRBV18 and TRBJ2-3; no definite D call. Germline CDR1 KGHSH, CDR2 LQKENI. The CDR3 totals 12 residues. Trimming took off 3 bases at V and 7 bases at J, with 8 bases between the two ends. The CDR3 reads CASSPLINTQYF. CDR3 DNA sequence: TGTGCCAGCTCACCCTTAATAAATACGCAGTATTTT.

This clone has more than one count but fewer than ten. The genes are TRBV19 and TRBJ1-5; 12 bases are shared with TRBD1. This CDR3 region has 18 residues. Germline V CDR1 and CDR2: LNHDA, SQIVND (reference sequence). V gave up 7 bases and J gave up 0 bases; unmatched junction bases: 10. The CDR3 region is CASTAGTGGYFSNQPQHF. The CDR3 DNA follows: TGTGCCAGTACCGCAGGGACAGGGGGCTACTTTAGCAATCAGCCCCAGCATTTT.

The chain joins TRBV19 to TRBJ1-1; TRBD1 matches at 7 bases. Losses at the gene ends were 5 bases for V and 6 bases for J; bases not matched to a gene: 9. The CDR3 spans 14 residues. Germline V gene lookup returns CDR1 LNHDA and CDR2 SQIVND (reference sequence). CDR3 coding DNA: TGTGCCAGTAGTCCCGCAGGGGGAAAGGCTGAAGCTTTCTTT. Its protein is CASSPAGGKAEAFF.

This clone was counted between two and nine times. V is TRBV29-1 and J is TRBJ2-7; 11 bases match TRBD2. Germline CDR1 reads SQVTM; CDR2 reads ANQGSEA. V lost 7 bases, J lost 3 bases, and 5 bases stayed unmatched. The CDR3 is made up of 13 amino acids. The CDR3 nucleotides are TGCAGCGCCCAGACTAGCGGGAACTACGAGCAGTACTTC. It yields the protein CSAQTSGNYEQYF.

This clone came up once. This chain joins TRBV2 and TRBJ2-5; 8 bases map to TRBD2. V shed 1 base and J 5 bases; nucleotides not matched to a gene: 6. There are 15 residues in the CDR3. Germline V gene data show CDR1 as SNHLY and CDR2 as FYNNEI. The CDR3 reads CASSEEGTRSETQYF. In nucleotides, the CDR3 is TGTGCCAGCAGTGAAGAAGGGACTAGAAGCGAGACCCAGTACTTC. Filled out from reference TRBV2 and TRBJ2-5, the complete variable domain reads EPEVTQTPSHQVTQMGQEVILRCVPISNHLYFYWYRQILGQKVEFLVSFYNNEISEKSEIFDDQFSVERPDGSNFTLKIRSTKLEDSAMYFCASSEEGTRSETQYFGPGTRLLVL.

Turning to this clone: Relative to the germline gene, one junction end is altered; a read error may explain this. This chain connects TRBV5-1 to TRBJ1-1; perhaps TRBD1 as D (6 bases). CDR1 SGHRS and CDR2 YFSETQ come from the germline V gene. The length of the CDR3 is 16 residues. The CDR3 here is CAGSPGTPTVNTEAFF. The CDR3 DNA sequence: TGCGCCGGCAGCCCCGGGACACCTACTGTGAACACTGAAGCTTTCTTT. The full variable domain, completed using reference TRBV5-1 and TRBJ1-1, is KAGVTQTPRYLIKTRGQQVTLSCSPISGHRSVSWYQQTPGQGLQFLFEYFSETQRNKGNFPGRFSGRQFSNSRSEMNVSTLELGDSALYLCAGSPGTPTVNTEAFFGQGTRLTVV.

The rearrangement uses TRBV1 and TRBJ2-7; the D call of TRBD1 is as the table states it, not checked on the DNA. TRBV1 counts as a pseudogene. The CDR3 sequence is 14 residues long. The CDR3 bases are TGCACCAGCAACAAAACAGGGTTAGGCTACGAGCAGTACTTC. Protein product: CTSNKTGLGYEQYF.